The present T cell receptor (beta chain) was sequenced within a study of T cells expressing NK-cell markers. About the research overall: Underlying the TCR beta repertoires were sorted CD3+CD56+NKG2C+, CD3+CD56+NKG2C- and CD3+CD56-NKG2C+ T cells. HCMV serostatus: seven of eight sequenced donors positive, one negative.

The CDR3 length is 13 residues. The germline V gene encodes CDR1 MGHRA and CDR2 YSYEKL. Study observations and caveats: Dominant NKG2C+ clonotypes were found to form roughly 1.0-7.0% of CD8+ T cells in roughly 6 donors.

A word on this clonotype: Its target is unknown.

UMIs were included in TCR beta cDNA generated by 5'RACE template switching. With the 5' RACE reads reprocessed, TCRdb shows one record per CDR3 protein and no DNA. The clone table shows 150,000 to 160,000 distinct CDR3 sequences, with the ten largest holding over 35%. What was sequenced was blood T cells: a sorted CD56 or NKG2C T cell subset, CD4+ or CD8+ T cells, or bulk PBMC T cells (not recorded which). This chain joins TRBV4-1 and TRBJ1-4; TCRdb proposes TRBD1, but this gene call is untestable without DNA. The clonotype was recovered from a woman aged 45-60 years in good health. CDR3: CASSPQQVAELFF.